This is a list of T cell receptor beta chains from one sample in a study of monozygotic twins with cystic fibrosis. Generated by immunoSEQ multiplex PCR, the TCRdb table keeps only in-frame clones and is missing some. The sample includes about 35,000 clones, under 70% seen only once; the top ten take around 0.8%. The sample taken for sequencing was blood. Receptors were obtained from a girl between 5 and 17 years old with cystic fibrosis. The CDR3 runs from the conserved cysteine through the conserved F or W. A D gene is named only where the DNA matches it firmly. Size values are once, few and many counts, or a class for expanded clones, and some rows have none.

V	D	J	size	DNA	CDR3
TRBV5-1	TRBD1	TRBJ2-3	-	TGCGCCAGCAGTGATGTCCAGGGGGACACAGATACGCAGTATTTT	CASSDVQGDTDTQYF
TRBV9	-	TRBJ2-3	-	TGTGCCAGCAGCGTAGACTACACAGATACGCAGTATTTT	CASSVDYTDTQYF
TRBV29-1	TRBD1	TRBJ2-5	-	TGCAGCGTTCGGACAGGGTCGGAGACCCAGTACTTC	CSVRTGSETQYF
TRBV29-1	-	TRBJ2-1	-	TGCAGCGTTGGGGGAGGGGGATCTAGAAATGAGCAGTTCTTC	CSVGGGGSRNEQFF
TRBV7-2	-	TRBJ1-3	few	TGTGCCAGCAGTTACAGGGATGGAAACACCATATATTTT	CASSYRDGNTIYF
TRBV9	TRBD2	TRBJ2-1	-	TGTGCCAGCAGCCCCACCGGGACTAGCGGTGTCAATGAGCAGTTCTTC	CASSPTGTSGVNEQFF
TRBV9	TRBD2	TRBJ2-2	-	TGTGCCAGCAGCGTAGAACGGGAGGGCCTCCTCACCGGGGAGCTGTTTTTT	CASSVEREGLLTGELFF
TRBV6-6	-	TRBJ2-7	-	TGTGCCAGCCTAGAGGCGGGACGCTACGAGCAGTACTTC	CASLEAGRYEQYF
TRBV5-6	TRBD1	TRBJ1-2	few	TGTGCCAGCAGCTTGGTGGAGGGGGCCTTCCGCTACACCTTC	CASSLVEGAFRYTF
TRBV5-1	TRBD1	TRBJ2-1	-	TGCGCCAGCAGCTTACGACAGGGGACCTACAATGAGCAGTTCTTC	CASSLRQGTYNEQFF
TRBV5-4	-	TRBJ2-7	few	TGTGCCAGCAGCCCCGGGGGTACCGAGCAGTACTTC	CASSPGGTEQYF
TRBV6-5	-	TRBJ2-5	-	TGTGCCAGCAGCTTGGGAGTGGGGGTCCAAGAGACCCAGTACTTC	CASSLGVGVQETQYF
TRBV7-9	TRBD2	TRBJ2-7	-	TGTGCCAGCGGGGGACTAGAAAATTACGAGCAGTACTTC	CASGGLENYEQYF
TRBV14	TRBD1	TRBJ2-1	-	TGTGCCAGCAGCCCTCCCGGGACAGGGGATTACAATGAGCAGTTCTTC	CASSPPGTGDYNEQFF
TRBV9	-	TRBJ1-1	few	TGTGCCAGCAGCCCTTCGGGGATGAACACTGAAGCTTTCTTT	CASSPSGMNTEAFF
TRBV6-1	-	TRBJ1-1	-	TGTGCCAGCAGTGAAGAGGCGGGAAAGAACACTGAAGCTTTCTTT	CASSEEAGKNTEAFF
TRBV27	-	TRBJ2-3	-	TGTGCCAGCAGTTTAGCGGGGGCGAGCACAGATACGCAGTATTTT	CASSLAGASTDTQYF
TRBV1	-	TRBJ1-2	-	TGCACCAGCATCCCAGGGGGCAGCTATGGCTACACCTTC	CTSIPGGSYGYTF
TRBV5-4	TRBD1	TRBJ2-1	-	TGTGCCAGCAGTCTTGGACAGGGCAGCGAGCAGTTCTTC	CASSLGQGSEQFF
TRBV6-6	-	TRBJ1-3	-	TGTGCCAGCAGTCCGCCAAACAGCCAGGGAAACACCATATATTTT	CASSPPNSQGNTIYF
TRBV7-3	-	TRBJ1-1	-	TGTGCCAGCAGCTCTACCCGGGGGACTGAAGCTTTCTTT	CASSSTRGTEAFF
TRBV6-6	-	TRBJ1-1	-	TGTGCCAGCAGTTGGGCGGGGGACGCTGAAGCTTTCTTT	CASSWAGDAEAFF
TRBV4-3	-	TRBJ2-7	-	TGCGCCAGCAGCCAAGGGTCGGGGTTCGAGCAGTACTTC	CASSQGSGFEQYF
TRBV2	TRBD2	TRBJ2-7	few	TGTGCCAGCAAGGGTTGGACGGGAGGATCGTCCTACGAGCAGTACTTC	CASKGWTGGSSYEQYF
TRBV6-6	-	TRBJ2-7	-	TGTGCCAGCAGGACTGGCTACGAGCAGTACTTC	CASRTGYEQYF
TRBV5-1	TRBD1	TRBJ2-5	-	TGCGCCAGCAGCATGGACAGGCTACAAGAGACCCAGTACTTC	CASSMDRLQETQYF
TRBV4-3	TRBD1	TRBJ2-4	-	TGCGCCAGCAGCCCAATATTGACAGGGGCCAACATTCAGTACTTC	CASSPILTGANIQYF
TRBV5-1	TRBD2	TRBJ2-1	-	TGCGCCAGCAGCCTAGCGGGAGGGGCCTACAATGAGCAGTTCTTC	CASSLAGGAYNEQFF
TRBV4-1	-	TRBJ1-1	-	TGCGCCAGCAGCCAAGTCTTCATGAACCTGAACACTGAAGCTTTCTTT	CASSQVFMNLNTEAFF
TRBV6-1	TRBD2	TRBJ2-2	few	TGTGCCAGCAGTGAATTAGCGGGAGGGGTCACCGGGGAGCTGTTTTTT	CASSELAGGVTGELFF
TRBV30	-	TRBJ1-4	-	TGTGCCTGGAGTACAACCCCCCCGAGAACTAATGAAAAACTGTTTTTT	CAWSTTPPRTNEKLFF
TRBV20-1	-	TRBJ1-2	few	TGCAGTGCGGTTGAGGATAAAGGCTACACCTTC	CSAVEDKGYTF